Below are 21 T cell receptor beta chains sequenced from a single sample in a study of blood T cell repertoires in COVID-19 (dated by TCRdb to between 2020 and 2021). The library was produced with the immunoSEQ multiplex PCR assay. Sourced from immuneACCESS, this table was stored by TCRdb with only in-frame sequences that have V and J called. A share of the clones is absent; for the studies checked, an unresolved V gene accounts for under half, and the remainder has no known explanation. In all, the sample holds some 240,000 clones, and about 85% of those were seen once. The ten largest clones represent 7.2% of the sample. Specimen: peripheral blood. Receptor source: a man aged 55 to 70 who had recovered from COVID-19.

The CDR3 loop is CASSSMAQGQETQYF. For the CDR3, the DNA is TGTGCCAGCAGCTCAATGGCACAGGGGCAAGAGACCCAGTACTTC. The chain carries TRBV11-2 and TRBJ2-5; 7 positions agree with TRBD1. The CDR3 consists of 15 residues. The germline V gene encodes CDR1 SGHAT and CDR2 FQNNGV. After removal of 4 bases from V and 2 bases from J, the junction contained 7 bases not matched to a gene.

The chain joins TRBV4-1 to TRBJ2-7, with TRBD1 matching over 12 bases. J gave up 9 bases and V 0 bases, and 6 bases lay outside the gene matches. The germline V gene encodes CDR1 MGHRA and CDR2 YSYEKL. This CDR3 is 15 amino acids long. The CDR3 DNA reads as TGCGCCAGCAGCCAAGATCAGGGACAGGGGGCCGGGCAGTACTTC. It is translated as CASSQDQGQGAGQYF.

The rearrangement uses TRBV6-1 and TRBJ1-2; 7 positions match TRBD1. The trim removed 1 base at V and 7 bases at J, leaving 9 bases unmatched. Germline CDR1 and CDR2: MNHNS and SASEGT. The CDR3 has 15 residues. CDR3 bases: TGTGCCAGCAGTGAAGAGGGGGCATGGGTAGGTGGCTACACCTTC. As protein: CASSEEGAWVGGYTF.

The rearrangement uses TRBV6-5 and TRBJ2-2; 8 bases are shared with TRBD1. From germline, CDR1 is MNHEY and CDR2 SVGAGI. The CDR3 is 14 amino acids. Trimming took 11 bases from V and 1 from J; bases not matched to a gene: 6. CDR3 in amino acids: CAGQGNQNTGELFF. The CDR3 region has the DNA TGTGCCGGACAGGGTAACCAGAACACCGGGGAGCTGTTTTTT.

This chain uses TRBV5-1 with TRBJ2-5, with 10 bases lining up with TRBD2. Germline-derived CDR1 and CDR2 are SGHRS and YFSETQ. The CDR3 spans 15 residues. The trim removed 4 bases at V and 5 bases at J, leaving 8 bases unmatched. The CDR3 sequence is CASSLGSGGVETQYF. In DNA form, the CDR3 reads TGCGCCAGCAGCCTCGGCAGCGGGGGGGTGGAGACCCAGTACTTC.

V usage is TRBV6-5 and J usage is TRBJ2-1; perhaps TRBD2 as D (5 bases). The germline V gene encodes CDR1 MNHEY and CDR2 SVGAGI. The CDR3 has 16 residues. Trimming stripped 2 bases from V and 1 base from J, with 12 bases between. This chain's CDR3 is CASSYTSGKSYNEQFF. The CDR3 DNA follows: TGTGCCAGCAGTTACACATCCGGGAAATCCTACAATGAGCAGTTCTTC.

The chain is built from TRBV18 and TRBJ1-1, with 8 bases fitting TRBD1. Per germline, CDR1 KGHSH and CDR2 LQKENI. J was trimmed by 7 bases and V by 4 bases; bases with no gene match: 8. The CDR3 is made up of 14 amino acids. The CDR3 is CASSQGQAPFEAFF. CDR3 nucleotides: TGTGCCAGCTCACAGGGACAGGCCCCCTTTGAAGCTTTCTTT.

The chain has TRBV7-2 and TRBJ2-5; perhaps TRBD2 as D (6 bases). Between the trimmed V and J ends, which lost 4 bases and 7 bases, there was a span of 19 bases. This CDR3 comprises 15 residues. From germline, CDR1 is SGHTA and CDR2 FQGNSA. In DNA form, the CDR3 reads TGTGCCAGCAGCTCGCGGGACTGGCTGGGGGGGACCCAGTACTTC. Its translation: CASSSRDWLGGTQYF.

This chain joins TRBV20-1 and TRBJ2-7; 8 nucleotides align to TRBD1. The CDR3 is 13 residues long. Germline CDR1 reads DFQATT; CDR2 reads SNEGSKA (reference sequence). V shed 3 bases, J shed 6 bases, and the junction held 7 bases outside the gene matches. CDR3 nucleotide sequence: TGCAGTGCTAGTCGGGGCAGGGGGCGCGAGCAGTACTTC. Residues: CSASRGRGREQYF.

The V call is TRBV18, the J call TRBJ2-5; tentative D call: TRBD1 (5 bases). In germline, CDR1 is KGHSH, CDR2 LQKENI. This CDR3 comprises 16 residues. Trimming removed 4 bases from V and 5 bases from J, with 20 bases in between. For the CDR3, the DNA is TGTGCCAGCTCACAGGCAGGGTTTAGAATTTCGGAGACCCAGTACTTC. Translating gives CASSQAGFRISETQYF.

The chain uses TRBV24-1 and TRBJ2-7, with 10 bases fitting TRBD1. J was trimmed by 2 bases and V by 6 bases; bases with no gene match: 6. CDR1 is KGHDR and CDR2 is SFDVKD in the germline V gene. The CDR3 length is 15 residues. The CDR3, as DNA: TGTGCCACCAGTAAAGGGACAGGGGCCACCTACGAGCAGTACTTC. Protein product: CATSKGTGATYEQYF.

The sample holds a few counts of this clone. The rearrangement links TRBV5-8 to TRBJ1-5; D ambiguous. Germline values: CDR1 SGHTS, CDR2 YDEGEE. The CDR3 length is 12 residues. V lost 5 bases and J 3 bases, leaving 6 bases between the germline ends. CDR3 nucleotides: TGTGCCAGCAGACTGAACAATCAGCCCCAGCATTTT. Translated: CASRLNNQPQHF.

This rearrangement joins TRBV7-2 to TRBJ2-3; 11 bases line up with TRBD2. V shed 3 bases, J shed 6 bases, and the junction held 8 bases outside the gene matches. CDR1 and CDR2 from the germline V gene are SGHTA and FQGNSA. The CDR3 sequence is 16 residues long. The CDR3 loop reads CASSLVSGGAGDTQYF. CDR3 sequence (DNA): TGTGCCAGCAGCTTGGTTAGCGGGGGGGCAGGGGATACGCAGTATTTT.

J is TRBJ2-3 and V is TRBV7-2, with TRBD1 matching 8 bases. CDR3 length equals 15 residues. The J segment lost 3 bases and the V segment lost 4 bases, leaving 6 bases of the junction unmatched. CDR1 SGHTA and CDR2 FQGNSA come from the germline V gene. The CDR3 region is CASSSNRGRTDTQYF. In DNA form, the CDR3 reads TGTGCCAGCAGCTCCAACAGGGGGAGGACAGATACGCAGTATTTT.

This sequence joins TRBV12-3 or TRBV12-4 and TRBJ1-3; D not certain. The V end lost 6 bases, the J end lost 3 bases, and 6 bases lay between the germline ends. The CDR3 is 12 amino acids. CDR3 sequence reads: CASSPVGNTIYF. The CDR3 coding sequence is TGTGCCAGCAGCCCTGTTGGAAACACCATATATTTT.

The chain has TRBV7-9 and TRBJ2-3; tentatively, D is TRBD1 (7 bases). This CDR3 comprises 15 residues. Trimming stripped 1 base from V and 5 bases from J, with 13 bases between. Germline CDR1 SEHNR, CDR2 FQNEAQ (reference sequence). CDR3 coding DNA: TGTGCCAGCAGCTTAGGCGGCAGGGGGGAAGATACGCAGTATTTT. Its translation: CASSLGGRGEDTQYF.

This clone appeared a few times. The gene calls are TRBV30 and TRBJ1-6; TRBD1 aligns across 8 bases. V trimming: 5 bases; J trimming: 8 bases; junction bases outside the gene matches: 5. Germline-derived CDR1 and CDR2 are GTSNPN and SVGIG (reference sequence). The CDR3 totals 13 residues. The chain's CDR3 is CAWGRGQDSPLHF. CDR3 in DNA: TGTGCCTGGGGCAGGGGGCAGGATTCACCCCTCCACTTT.

The rearrangement joins TRBV10-3 to TRBJ2-1, with TRBD1 identical over 8 bases. This CDR3 has 13 residues. J was trimmed by 6 bases and V by 6 bases; bases with no gene match: 4. From germline, CDR1 is ENHRY and CDR2 SYGVKD. CDR3 in DNA: TGTGCCATCAGCCGACAGGGGTTCAATGAGCAGTTCTTC. It codes for CAISRQGFNEQFF.

This rearrangement joins TRBV6-5 to TRBJ1-5; the match to TRBD1 covers 7 bases. The germline CDR1 and CDR2 sequences are MNHEY and SVGAGI. The length of the CDR3 is 13 residues. V trimming: 7 bases; J trimming: 4 bases; junction bases outside the gene matches: 4. DNA for the CDR3: TGTGCCAGCATGGGGACAGTGAATCAGCCCCAGCATTTT. It is translated as CASMGTVNQPQHF.

V gene TRBV19 combines with J gene TRBJ1-5; D remains unclear. Germline V gives CDR1 LNHDA, CDR2 SQIVND (reference sequence). Deletions cut 4 bases from V and 0 bases from J, with 13 bases between. This CDR3 comprises 16 residues. For the CDR3, the DNA is TGTGCCAGTAGTAAGCACAGTGAGAATAGCAATCAGCCCCAGCATTTT. Protein sequence: CASSKHSENSNQPQHF.

The J gene is TRBJ1-5, the V gene TRBV3-1 (or the pseudogene TRBV3-2), with D perhaps TRBD1 (6 bases). The CDR3 extends over 13 amino acids. The V gene lost 0 bases and the J gene lost 9 bases, with 9 bases spanning the gap. Per germline, CDR1 LGHDT and CDR2 YNNKEL (reference sequence). CDR3 region: CASSQERGMPQHF. In DNA form, the CDR3 reads TGTGCCAGCAGCCAAGAAAGGGGGATGCCCCAGCATTTT.